This T cell receptor beta chain appears in the sequencing data of a study of metastatic and nonmetastatic thyroid tumors. This clone has just one count. CDR1 and CDR2 (germline): LGHNA, YNFKEQ. There are 16 residues in the CDR3. V lost 0 bases and J 1 base, leaving 9 bases between the germline ends. TCRdb re-analyzed the PCR reads using MiXCR. The repertoire consists of about 14,000 clones, with about 33% occurring once and the leading ten covering about 26%. No patient received treatment before thyroid surgery. The genes are TRBV4-2 and TRBJ2-2; D gene uncertain. The clonotype was recovered from a female donor with papillary thyroid cancer or a benign thyroid nodule (not recorded which). Some clones in this sample may be carry-over from other donors' samples. The source material was tumor tissue. The CDR3 spells CASSQDRAGNTGELFF. The CDR3 region has the DNA TGTGCCAGCAGCCAAGACCGGGCCGGGAACACCGGGGAGCTGTTTTTT.